The clone carrying this T cell receptor (beta chain) has just a few counts. The antigen is undetermined. MiXCR was run by TCRdb on the 5' RACE reads, yielding one entry per CDR3 protein. This table holds around 340,000 distinct CDR3 sequences, 9% to 15% found once. This entry comes from a study of identical twins. Study-wide findings and caveats: The same donors were not followed; conclusions instead depended on cross-sectional statistical analysis. High-abundance cord blood beta clonotypes had fewer insertions; memory repertoires showed none.

The same specimen was also included in a second study, on yellow fever vaccine responses in identical twins.

Sequencing was performed on CD8+ T cells sorted from blood. This receptor was identified in a woman aged 18-29 years in good health.

CDR3 sequence: CSARNGDSYEQYV. CDR3 in DNA: TGCAGTGCTAGAAACGGGGACAGCTACGAGCAGTACGTC. The V gene is TRBV20-1, the J gene TRBJ2-7, with TRBD1 matching 7 bases. Germline CDR1 is DFQATT and CDR2 is SNEGSKA (reference sequence). With 2 bases clipped from V and 3 bases from J, the junction kept 4 bases outside the gene matches. CDR3 length: 13 amino acids.